Below are 11 T cell receptor beta chains sequenced from a single sample in a study of pediatric ulcerative colitis. Some clones are missing from TCRdb's copy, which holds only in-frame ones; the method was immunoSEQ multiplex PCR. Of 57,000 or so clones in the sample, about 87% were seen once. The sample taken for sequencing was blood. The receptors derive from a boy aged 5 to 17 who was a control in a study of pediatric ulcerative colitis.

The genes are TRBV5-4 and TRBJ2-1; 8 nucleotides match TRBD1. The CDR3 contains 16 residues. Unmatched junction bases numbered 8, after V lost 2 bases and J lost 4 bases. In germline, CDR1 is SGHNT, CDR2 YYREEE (reference sequence). In DNA, the CDR3 is TGTGCCAGCAGCTTAAACAGGGGGACGCTTTACAATGAGCAGTTCTTC. Translated, it gives CASSLNRGTLYNEQFF.

This rearrangement joins TRBV6-5 to TRBJ1-1; D not certain. Trimming stripped 6 bases from V and 4 bases from J, with 9 bases between. CDR1 and CDR2 (germline): MNHEY, SVGAGI. The length of the CDR3 is 12 residues. CDR3: CASSKRGTEAFF. The CDR3 coding sequence is TGTGCCAGCAGCAAACGGGGCACTGAAGCTTTCTTT.

The chain couples TRBV9 to TRBJ1-2; TRBD1 aligns across 7 bases. Germline V gene lookup returns CDR1 SGDLS and CDR2 YYNGEE. The CDR3 consists of 15 residues. J was trimmed by 5 bases and V by 3 bases; bases with no gene match: 10. CDR3 DNA: TGTGCCAGCAGCGATCGACAGGGTATTGGTTATGGCTACACCTTC. This gives the protein CASSDRQGIGYGYTF.

The chain uses TRBV9 and TRBJ1-5, with a weak D call TRBD1 (6 bases). Trimming removed 4 bases at V and 0 bases at J, with 8 bases between. Per germline, CDR1 SGDLS and CDR2 YYNGEE. The CDR3 consists of 14 residues. CDR3 coding DNA: TGTGCCAGCAGCCCAGGGGCTAGCAATCAGCCCCAGCATTTT. Its translation is CASSPGASNQPQHF.

This chain connects TRBV29-1 to TRBJ2-7; a weak D match, TRBD2 (5 bases). V was cut by 6 bases and J by 4 bases, with 10 bases left in between. CDR1 is SQVTM and CDR2 is ANQGSEA in the germline V gene. This CDR3 comprises 11 residues. In DNA form, the CDR3 reads TGCAGCGTCGGGGAATCGTACGAGCAGTACTTC. This gives the protein CSVGESYEQYF.

The chain has TRBV2 and TRBJ2-3; 15 positions agree with TRBD2. CDR1 and CDR2 (germline): SNHLY, FYNNEI. V trimming: 7 bases; J trimming: 2 bases; junction bases outside the gene matches: 7. The CDR3 spans 17 residues. DNA for the CDR3: TGTGCCAGCATCGACGGGACTAGCGGGAGGTCCACAGATACGCAGTATTTT. Amino acid sequence: CASIDGTSGRSTDTQYF.

The CDR3 region has the DNA TGTGCCAGCAGTTGGACAGGGGACACTGAAGCTTTCTTT. Its translation: CASSWTGDTEAFF. The chain couples TRBV6-1 to TRBJ1-1; 9 bases line up with TRBD1. With V trimmed by 5 bases and J by 3 bases, 1 base remained unmatched. This CDR3 is 13 amino acids long. From germline, CDR1 is MNHNS and CDR2 SASEGT.

The chain has TRBV6-6 and TRBJ1-5; D possibly corresponds to TRBD1 (5 bases). Germline loops: CDR1 MNHNY, CDR2 SVGAGI (reference sequence). Trimming stripped 2 bases from V and 5 bases from J, with 7 bases between. The CDR3 sequence is 13 residues long. The CDR3 DNA sequence: TGTGCCAGCAGTTACAGGGGCGATCAGCCCCAGCATTTT. Translating it yields CASSYRGDQPQHF.

In regard to this clone: The junction differs from germline at one of its ends, possibly a read error. The chain has TRBV29-1 and TRBJ2-7, with 8 bases that match TRBD1. Germline assignment: CDR1 SQVTM and CDR2 ANQGSEA. The CDR3 contains 12 residues. The CDR3 sequence is CSVEDSGTGPSF. For the CDR3, the DNA is TGCAGCGTTGAAGATTCCGGGACAGGTCCCTCCTTC.

The rearrangement uses TRBV19 and TRBJ1-2; weak D call: TRBD1 (6 bases). From germline, CDR1 is LNHDA and CDR2 SQIVND (reference sequence). The CDR3 is 17 residues long. V was pared by 6 bases and J by 0 bases, with 20 bases between. In nucleotides, the CDR3 is TGTGCCAGTAGCCCCCGACAGGAAATACCTTCTAACTATGGCTACACCTTC. Translating gives CASSPRQEIPSNYGYTF.

V and J are TRBV19 and TRBJ1-2; the D gene is possibly TRBD1 (5 bases). Germline V lookup: CDR1 LNHDA, CDR2 SQIVND (reference sequence). V lost 3 bases, J lost 7 bases, and 15 bases lay in between. This CDR3 is built from 14 residues. CDR3 sequence (DNA): TGTGCCAGTAGTATCGAATCCAGAAGGGGTGGCTACACCTTC. Encoded protein: CASSIESRRGGYTF.